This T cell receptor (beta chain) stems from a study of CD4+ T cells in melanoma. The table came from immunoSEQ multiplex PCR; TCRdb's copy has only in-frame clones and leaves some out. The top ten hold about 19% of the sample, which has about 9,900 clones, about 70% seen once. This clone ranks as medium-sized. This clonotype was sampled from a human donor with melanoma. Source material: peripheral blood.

The CDR3 DNA reads as TGTGCCAGCAACGAACTAGCGGGGGGACCATACTCCTACAATGAGCAGTTCTTC. Translating gives CASNELAGGPYSYNEQFF. This chain joins TRBV7-9 and TRBJ2-1; TRBD2 matches 12 bases. Germline V gene sequence: CDR1 SEHNR, CDR2 FQNEAQ (reference sequence). The CDR3 consists of 18 residues. The V gene end was trimmed by 7 bases and the J gene end by 0 bases; junction bases not matched to a gene: 10.